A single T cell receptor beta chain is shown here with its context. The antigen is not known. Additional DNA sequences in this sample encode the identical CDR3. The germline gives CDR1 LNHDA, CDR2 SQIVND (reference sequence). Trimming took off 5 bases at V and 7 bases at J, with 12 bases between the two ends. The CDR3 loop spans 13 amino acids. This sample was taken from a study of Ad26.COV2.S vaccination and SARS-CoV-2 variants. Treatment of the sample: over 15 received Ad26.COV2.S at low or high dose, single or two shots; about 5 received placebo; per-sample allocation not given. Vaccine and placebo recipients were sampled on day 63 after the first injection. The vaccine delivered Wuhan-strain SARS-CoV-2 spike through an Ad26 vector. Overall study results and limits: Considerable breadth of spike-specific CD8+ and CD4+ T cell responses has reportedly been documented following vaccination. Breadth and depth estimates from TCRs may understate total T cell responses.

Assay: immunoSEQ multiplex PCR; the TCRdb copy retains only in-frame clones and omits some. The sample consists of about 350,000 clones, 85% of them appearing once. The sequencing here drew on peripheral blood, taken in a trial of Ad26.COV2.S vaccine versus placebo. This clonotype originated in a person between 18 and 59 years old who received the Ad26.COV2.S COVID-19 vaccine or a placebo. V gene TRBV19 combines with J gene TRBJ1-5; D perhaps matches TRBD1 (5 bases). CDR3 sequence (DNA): TGTGCCAGTAGTTGGGGGGTCGGCCAGCCCCAGCATTTT. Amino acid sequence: CASSWGVGQPQHF.